Presented here are 13 T cell receptor beta chains from one specimen sequenced in a study of CD4 T cells in relation to SARS-CoV-2 and coronaviruses. Sequencing was performed with immunoSEQ multiplex PCR; in TCRdb, only in-frame clones are kept and a portion is missing. The data show 30,000 to 45,000 clones, about 80% seen once. No antigens are known for them. Sample: naive CD4+ T cells from PBMCs, cultured in vitro. Subset defined: naive CD4+ T cells isolated by negative enrichment. These receptors all come from an adult with COVID-19.

Judged by abundance, this clone is medium-sized. The chain is built from TRBV6-5 and TRBJ2-1, with 7 nucleotides matching TRBD1. V was pared by 6 bases and J by 0 bases, with 5 bases of the junction left unmatched. CDR3 length: 15 amino acids. CDR1 is MNHEY, CDR2 SVGAGI, per germline. The CDR3 nucleotides are TGTGCCAGCAGCGGACAGGCCGACTCCTACAATGAGCAGTTCTTC. Translation: CASSGQADSYNEQFF.

This clone has only one observation. The chain is built from TRBV6-6 and TRBJ2-5; the match to TRBD1 covers 7 bases. Looked up from germline, CDR1 is MNHNY and CDR2 is SVGAGI (reference sequence). V was clipped by 0 bases and J by 2 bases; unmatched bases: 3. This CDR3 spans 15 amino acids. CDR3 in amino acids: CASSYSQGRQETQYF. CDR3 bases: TGTGCCAGCAGTTACTCACAGGGGCGACAAGAGACCCAGTACTTC.

Of note for this clone: The junction does not match germline at one end; this may be a read error. The rearrangement uses TRBV18 and TRBJ2-1, with TRBD1 as a possible D gene (6 bases). The CDR3 covers 15 residues. Germline CDR1 and CDR2: KGHSH and LQKENI. CDR3 nucleotides: TGTGCCAGCTCAGCACCGGGACAACTTTACAATGAGCAGTTCTTC. Protein: CASSAPGQLYNEQFF.

This clone was seen only a few times. The chain employs TRBV28 and TRBJ1-5; TRBD1 is a possible D gene (5 bases). CDR3 size: 13 residues. The germline CDR1 and CDR2 sequences are MDHEN and SYDVKM. V gave up 2 bases and J gave up 7 bases, with 9 bases separating them. In DNA form, the CDR3 reads TGTGCCAGCAGTTTACGGAAGGGGCAGCCCCAGCATTTT. This translates into CASSLRKGQPQHF.

This clone was seen a single time. The chain employs TRBV29-1 and TRBJ1-2, with unresolved D. Germline V gene sequence: CDR1 SQVTM, CDR2 ANQGSEA. V was trimmed by 1 base and J by 3 bases, leaving 9 bases between them. The CDR3 contains 13 residues. The CDR3 nucleotides are TGCAGCGTTGAAGTGTCCGGGGACTATGGCTACACCTTC. Protein: CSVEVSGDYGYTF.

The V call is TRBV9, the J call TRBJ2-7, with TRBD1 matching 7 bases. The germline gives CDR1 SGDLS, CDR2 YYNGEE. The J segment lost 6 bases and the V segment lost 3 bases, leaving 18 bases of the junction unmatched. The CDR3 covers 17 residues. DNA of the CDR3: TGTGCCAGCAGCGCAGGAGGAAAAGGACAGGATTCGGTCGAGCAGTACTTC. Protein: CASSAGGKGQDSVEQYF.

The chain recombines TRBV6-2 or TRBV6-3 with TRBJ1-5; 12 bases fit TRBD1. The CDR3 sequence is 14 residues long. Looked up from germline, CDR1 is MNHEY and CDR2 is SVGEGT. J gave up 7 bases and V 3 bases, and 1 base lay outside the gene matches. CDR3 nucleotide sequence: TGTGCCAGCAGTTATGGGACAGGGGGCCAGCCCCAGCATTTT. Translating gives CASSYGTGGQPQHF.

V and J are TRBV3-1 (or the pseudogene TRBV3-2) and TRBJ2-3; 8 bases are shared with TRBD2. The CDR3 spans 17 residues. The germline gives CDR1 LGHDT, CDR2 YNNKEL (reference sequence). The V and J ends lost 1 base and 1 base, in that order; junction bases with no gene match: 7. CDR3 coding DNA: TGTGCCAGCAGCCAAGTCCTAGCGGGTCGGGGCACAGATACGCAGTATTTT. It is translated as CASSQVLAGRGTDTQYF.

This chain connects TRBV5-6 to TRBJ2-3; 9 bases are shared with TRBD1. The CDR3 runs to 16 residues. Per the germline V gene, CDR1 is SGHDT and CDR2 is YYEEEE. V trimming: 5 bases; J trimming: 2 bases; junction bases outside the gene matches: 9. In nucleotides, the CDR3 is TGTGCCAGCAGTTCAGACAGGGGGTTATTCACAGATACGCAGTATTTT. It specifies CASSSDRGLFTDTQYF.

V and J are TRBV7-3 and TRBJ2-2; weak D call: TRBD1 (6 bases). Germline loops: CDR1 SGHTA, CDR2 FQGTGA. This CDR3 spans 14 amino acids. V was trimmed by 5 bases and J by 7 bases, leaving 14 bases between them. CDR3 amino acids: CASSEQGWGGELFF. CDR3 in DNA: TGTGCCAGCAGCGAACAGGGATGGGGCGGGGAGCTGTTTTTT. The complete variable domain, with remaining parts taken from reference TRBV7-3 and TRBJ2-2, reads GAGVSQTPSNKVTEKGKYVELRCDPISGHTALYWYRQSLGQGPEFLIYFQGTGAADDSGLPNDRFFAVRPEGSVSTLKIQRTERGDSAVYLCASSEQGWGGELFFGEGSRLTVL.

This sequence joins TRBV5-4 and TRBJ1-1, with D uncertain. Germline-derived CDR1 and CDR2 are SGHNT and YYREEE (reference sequence). The CDR3 runs to 14 residues. Trimming took 0 bases from V and 5 from J, leaving 11 bases between them. The CDR3 DNA sequence: TGTGCCAGCAGCTTGGGCGGAGGTTGGACTGAAGCTTTCTTT. Translating gives CASSLGGGWTEAFF.

The chain recombines TRBV29-1 with TRBJ2-5; 7 positions match TRBD1. Germline V gives CDR1 SQVTM, CDR2 ANQGSEA. V was clipped by 1 base and J by 5 bases; unmatched bases: 7. CDR3 length: 14 residues. As DNA, the CDR3 is TGCAGCGTTGAAGGAGACAGGGCCCTTGAGACCCAGTACTTC. Its protein product is CSVEGDRALETQYF.

V is TRBV2 and J is TRBJ2-1, with 12 bases lining up with TRBD2. CDR1 and CDR2 from the germline V gene are SNHLY and FYNNEI. V dropped 10 bases and J dropped 8; count of bases not matched to a gene: 12. The CDR3 length is 15 residues. This CDR3 is CANERLAGVGDEQFF. DNA of the CDR3: TGTGCCAACGAAAGACTAGCGGGAGTAGGCGATGAGCAGTTCTTC.